Given below is one T cell receptor beta chain in context. The table lists this clonotype with a few counts. One base away there is no much larger clone; base qualities are not given. The data derive from a study of T cells during gluten challenge in celiac disease (dated by TCRdb to the late 2010s). In terms of the full investigation: Paired single-cell TCR sequencing was performed for several challenge participants showing a significant rise in HLA-DQ:gluten tetramer-binding T cells. On the Illumina MiSeq, single-cell libraries were sequenced as paired-end 250 bp and bulk libraries as paired-end 300 bp. Blood was collected at baseline, day 6 and day 14 of the challenge, and duodenal biopsies at baseline and day 14. The study at large found these results: A peak in circulating gluten-specific T cells was observed on day 6, and the day-6 repertoire appeared to be composed largely of expanded preexisting memory clonotypes. Increased clonal expansion on day 6 was shown by a lower sample-corrected Shannon diversity of circulating gluten-specific T cells. Across several patients, roughly 12-45% of single-cell TCR-alpha/beta clonotypes at the latest time point were also present at baseline; bulk data gave about 51-55%.

In blood, tetramer-binding CD4+ effector-memory gut-homing T cells were gated as CD3+, CD45RA-, CD62L- and integrin beta7+, with lineage markers excluded. A 14-day oral dietary gluten challenge was undertaken by treated celiac disease patients on a gluten-free diet so that recall of gluten-specific T cells could be studied. Sorting was done on an Aria II cell sorter as single cells, plus in bulk whenever tetramer-positive cells were relatively numerous. Peripheral blood mononuclear cells were isolated by Ficoll density gradient centrifugation and cryopreserved before staining. Before tetramer-binding CD4+ T cells were sorted, thawed cells were stained with a pool of PE-conjugated HLA-DQ:gluten tetramers that present immunodominant gluten epitopes. After HLA-DQ:gluten tetramer staining, the blood samples went through tetramer-based enrichment. Libraries were constructed by single-cell sequencing. The instrument given in TCRdb is Illumina MiSeq. Paired single-cell TCR-alpha and TCR-beta sequences were amplified by three nested PCRs with multiplexed primers covering all TRA and TRB V genes. On the authors' methods: Selected pRESTO steps were used for read preprocessing, and IMGT/HighV-QUEST was used to assign V, D, J genes and CDR3 junctions. Single cells were retained only when identified as valid singletons with at most three chains, each chain being supported by 100 or more reads. Clonotypes were defined as identical paired TCR-alpha/beta nucleotide sequences, and negligible cross-contamination was indicated by cross-patient sharing of only around 0.2%. In samples containing more than 20 cells, repertoire diversity was estimated using an undersampling-corrected Shannon index. Using fastp trimming at Q25 and MiXCR clonotype assembly, TCRdb reanalyzed the public sequencing data and kept in-frame beta chains. Merged by CDR3 protein, the rows form single entries marked with the most common genes and DNA. TCRdb, rather than the study authors, made the V and J calls. The sample includes some 300 distinct CDR3 sequences, with under 30% observed a single time. The biggest ten clones account for around 50% of the sample.

The material sequenced was gluten-specific CD4+ T cells sorted from blood using tetramers, taken at baseline or on day 6, 14 or 28 of gluten challenge (not recorded which). The receptor comes from a female donor with celiac disease.

The nucleotides are TGCAGTGCTAGAGCAGTTTTAGATTTCTCTGGGGCCAACGTCCTGACTTTC. Its protein reads: CSARAVLDFSGANVLTF. This receptor chain uses TRBV20-1 and TRBJ2-6, with the D gene call left open. The germline V gene encodes CDR1 DFQATT and CDR2 SNEGSKA (reference sequence). The CDR3 numbers 17 residues from cysteine through phenylalanine. The sequence is cut down to CDR3 DNA, 51 bases in frame from base 1. V loses 1 base, J loses 0 bases, and the germline ends lie 13 bases apart.